This TCR beta chain derives from a study of siplizumab effects on memory and regulatory T cells. General study findings and limits: The average Treg-derived proportion among mappable alloreactive CD4+ clones was 55% to 80% with siplizumab versus roughly 30% in controls. Proliferating Tregs taken from siplizumab cultures were not shown to have a confirmed suppressive function.

Looked up from germline, CDR1 is SEHNR and CDR2 is FQNEAQ (reference sequence). The CDR3 spans 14 residues. Deletions cut 1 base from V and 6 bases from J, with 7 bases between. Some 93,000 TCR templates per sample were sequenced. The table came from immunoSEQ multiplex PCR; TCRdb's copy has only in-frame clones and leaves some out. The repertoire holds some 100,000 clones, with about 90% as singletons. On this clone itself: Its antigen is not known. Other nucleotide sequences in the sample specify the same CDR3.

The chain employs TRBV7-9 and TRBJ1-6, with D unclear. The source is a human donor in good health. What was sequenced was Tregs sorted from blood. CDR3 sequence: CASSLGAANSPLHF. In nucleotides, the CDR3 is TGTGCCAGCAGCTTAGGAGCGGCTAATTCACCCCTCCACTTT.